This TCR beta chain was observed in a study of blood T cell repertoires in COVID-19. Study-wide background: Collection of acute and convalescent COVID-19 samples took place in the United States, Italy and Spain. Sample material is recorded as cDNA or gDNA derived from T cells, B-cell-depleted T cells, or PBMCs.

V gave up 3 bases and J gave up 0 bases, with 27 bases separating them. This CDR3 has 21 amino acids. The germline V gene encodes CDR1 KGHSH and CDR2 LQKENI. In the authors' workflow: For nucleated cells, counts were estimated from reference gene primer amplification. Clones were read by immunoSEQ multiplex PCR, and TCRdb kept only the in-frame ones, dropping some. Clone size and the V and J calls come from that table; the DNA yielded D and trimming. The table includes 220,000 or so clones, 80% to 85% detected once. Sequencing used peripheral blood. V usage is TRBV18 and J usage is TRBJ2-1; a possible D gene is TRBD1 (5 bases). The TCR sequence derives from a woman between 55 and 75 years old with acute or convalescent COVID-19. CDR3 sequence: CASSPFSPGRQTGSSYNEQFF. The CDR3 DNA sequence: TGTGCCAGCTCACCGTTCAGCCCAGGGCGGCAAACAGGTAGCTCCTACAATGAGCAGTTCTTC.